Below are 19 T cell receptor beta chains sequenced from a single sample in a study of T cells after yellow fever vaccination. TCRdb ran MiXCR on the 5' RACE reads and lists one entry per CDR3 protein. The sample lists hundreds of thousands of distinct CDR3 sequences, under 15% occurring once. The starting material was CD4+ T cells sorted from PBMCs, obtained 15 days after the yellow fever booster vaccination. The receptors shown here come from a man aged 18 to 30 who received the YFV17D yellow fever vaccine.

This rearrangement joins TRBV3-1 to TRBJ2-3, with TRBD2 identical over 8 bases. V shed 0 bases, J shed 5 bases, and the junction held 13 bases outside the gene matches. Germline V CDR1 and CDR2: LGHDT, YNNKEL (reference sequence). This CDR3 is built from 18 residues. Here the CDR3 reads CASSQERNTGGPKDTQYF. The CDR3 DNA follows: TGTGCCAGCAGCCAAGAGAGGAATACGGGGGGGCCTAAAGATACGCAGTATTTT.

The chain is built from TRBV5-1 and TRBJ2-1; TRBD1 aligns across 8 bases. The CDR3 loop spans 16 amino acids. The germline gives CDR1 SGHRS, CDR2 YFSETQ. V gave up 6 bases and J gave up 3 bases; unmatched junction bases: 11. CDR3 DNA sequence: TGCGCCAGCACCCTCCTCCCGACAGGGGACTACAATGAGCAGTTCTTC. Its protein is CASTLLPTGDYNEQFF.

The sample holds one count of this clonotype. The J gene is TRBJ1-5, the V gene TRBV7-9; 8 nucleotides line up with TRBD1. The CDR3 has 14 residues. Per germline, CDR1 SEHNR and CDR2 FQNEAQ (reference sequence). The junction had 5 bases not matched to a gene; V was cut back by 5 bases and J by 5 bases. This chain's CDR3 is CASSQTGDYQPQHF. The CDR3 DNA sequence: TGTGCCAGCAGCCAGACAGGGGACTATCAGCCCCAGCATTTT.

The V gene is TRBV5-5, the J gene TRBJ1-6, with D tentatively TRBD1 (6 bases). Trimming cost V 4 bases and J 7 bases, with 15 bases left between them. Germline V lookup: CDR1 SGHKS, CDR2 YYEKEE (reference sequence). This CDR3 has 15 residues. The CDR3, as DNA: TGTGCCAGCAGCGTGACAGGAGTTACAAATTCACCCCTCCACTTT. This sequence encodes CASSVTGVTNSPLHF.

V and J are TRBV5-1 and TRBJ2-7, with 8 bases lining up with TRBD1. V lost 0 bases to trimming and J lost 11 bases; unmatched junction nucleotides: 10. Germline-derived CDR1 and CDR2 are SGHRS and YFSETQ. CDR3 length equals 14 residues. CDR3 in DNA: TGCGCCAGCAGCTTGGGGGACAGGTCTTGGTCGGAGTACTTC. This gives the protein CASSLGDRSWSEYF.

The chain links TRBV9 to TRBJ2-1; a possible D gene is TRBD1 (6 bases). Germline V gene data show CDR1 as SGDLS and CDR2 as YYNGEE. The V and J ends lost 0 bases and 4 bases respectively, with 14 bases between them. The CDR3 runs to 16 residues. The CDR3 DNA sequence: TGTGCCAGCAGCGTAGAAGGACAGCCGTTATACAATGAGCAGTTCTTC. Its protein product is CASSVEGQPLYNEQFF.

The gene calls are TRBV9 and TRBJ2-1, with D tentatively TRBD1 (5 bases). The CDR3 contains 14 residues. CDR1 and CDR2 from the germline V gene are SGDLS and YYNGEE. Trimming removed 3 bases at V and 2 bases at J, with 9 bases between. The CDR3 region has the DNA TGTGCCAGCAGCGCAGGGTCCACCTACAATGAGCAGTTCTTC. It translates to CASSAGSTYNEQFF.

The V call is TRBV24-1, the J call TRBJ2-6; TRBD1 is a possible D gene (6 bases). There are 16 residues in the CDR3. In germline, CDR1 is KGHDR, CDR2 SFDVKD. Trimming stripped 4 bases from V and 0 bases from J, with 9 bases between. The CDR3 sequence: CATSEEGGSGANVLTF. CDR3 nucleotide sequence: TGTGCCACCAGTGAAGAAGGGGGCTCTGGGGCCAACGTCCTGACTTTC.

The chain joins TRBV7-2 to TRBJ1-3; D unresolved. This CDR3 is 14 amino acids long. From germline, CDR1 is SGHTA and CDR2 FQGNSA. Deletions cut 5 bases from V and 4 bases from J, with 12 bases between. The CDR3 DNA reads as TGTGCCAGCAGCGGGCGAGGAGGGGGAAACACCATATATTTT. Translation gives CASSGRGGGNTIYF.

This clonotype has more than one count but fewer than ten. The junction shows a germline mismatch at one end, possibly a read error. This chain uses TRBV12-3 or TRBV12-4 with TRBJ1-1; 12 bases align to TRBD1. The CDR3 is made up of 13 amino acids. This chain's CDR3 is CASRWDRGPVPLF. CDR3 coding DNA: TGTGCCAGCAGATGGGACAGGGGGCCGGTTCCCCTCTTT.

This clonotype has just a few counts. The CDR3 loop is CASSWRGTQYF. CDR3 bases: TGCGCCAGCAGCTGGAGGGGTACGCAGTATTTT. The V and J genes are TRBV5-1 and TRBJ2-3, with a weak D call TRBD2 (6 bases). Trimming shortened V by 3 bases and J by 8 bases, and 7 bases separated the two germline ends. Per germline, CDR1 SGHRS and CDR2 YFSETQ. CDR3 length equals 11 residues.

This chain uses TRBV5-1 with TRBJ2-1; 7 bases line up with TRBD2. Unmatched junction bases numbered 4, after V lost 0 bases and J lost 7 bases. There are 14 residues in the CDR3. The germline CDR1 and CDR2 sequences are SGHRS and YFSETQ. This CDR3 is CASSLAWEGNEQFF. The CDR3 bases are TGCGCCAGCAGCTTGGCCTGGGAGGGGAATGAGCAGTTCTTC.

CDR3 in amino acids: CASQGVMLETQYF. The DNA of the CDR3 is TGTGCCTCACAGGGGGTGATGTTGGAGACCCAGTACTTC. The gene calls are TRBV6-5 and TRBJ2-5; 8 bases agree with TRBD1. This CDR3 comprises 13 residues. The V gene's germline CDR1 is MNHEY and CDR2 SVGAGI. Germline trimming cut 11 bases from V and 5 bases from J; bases unmatched to any gene: 10.

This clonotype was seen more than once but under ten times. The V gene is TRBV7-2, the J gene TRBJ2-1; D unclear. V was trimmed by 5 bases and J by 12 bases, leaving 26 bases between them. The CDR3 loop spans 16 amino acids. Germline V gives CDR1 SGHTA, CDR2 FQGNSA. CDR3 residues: CASSQRESSMNIGQFF. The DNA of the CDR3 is TGTGCCAGCAGCCAGAGAGAGAGTTCAATGAATATCGGGCAGTTCTTC.

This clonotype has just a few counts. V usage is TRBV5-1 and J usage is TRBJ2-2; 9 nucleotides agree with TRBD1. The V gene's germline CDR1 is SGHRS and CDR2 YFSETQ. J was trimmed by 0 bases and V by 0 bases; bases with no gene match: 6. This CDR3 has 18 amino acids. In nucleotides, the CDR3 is TGCGCCAGCAGCTTGGAACGGACAGGGGTCGCGAACACCGGGGAGCTGTTTTTT. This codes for CASSLERTGVANTGELFF.

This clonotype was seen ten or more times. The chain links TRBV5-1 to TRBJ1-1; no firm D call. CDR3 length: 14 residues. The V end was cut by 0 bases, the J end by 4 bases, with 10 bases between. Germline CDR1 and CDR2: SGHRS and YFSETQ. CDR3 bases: TGCGCCAGCAGCTTGGAGAGGGCGGGCACTGAAGCTTTCTTT. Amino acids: CASSLERAGTEAFF.

CDR3 coding DNA: TGTGCCAGCAGCCCCAACGGGGCCACAGATACGCAGTATTTT. As protein: CASSPNGATDTQYF. The chain has TRBV7-2 and TRBJ2-3, with D perhaps assigned TRBD1 or TRBD2 (5 bases each). Germline lookup yields CDR1 SGHTA and CDR2 FQGNSA. The CDR3 runs to 14 residues. The germline V and J ends were trimmed by 5 bases and 2 bases, with 11 bases remaining between them.

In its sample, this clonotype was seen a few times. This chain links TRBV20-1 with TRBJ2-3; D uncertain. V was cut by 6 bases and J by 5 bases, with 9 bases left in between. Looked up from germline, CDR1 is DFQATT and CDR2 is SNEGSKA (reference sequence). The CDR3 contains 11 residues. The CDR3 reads CSAGPLDTQYF. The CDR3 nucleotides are TGCAGTGCAGGGCCCTTAGATACGCAGTATTTT.

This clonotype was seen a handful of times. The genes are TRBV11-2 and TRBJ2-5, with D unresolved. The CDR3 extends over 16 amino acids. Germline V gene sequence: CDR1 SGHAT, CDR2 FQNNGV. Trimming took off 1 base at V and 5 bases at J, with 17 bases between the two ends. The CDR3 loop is CASSLARLGMRETQYF. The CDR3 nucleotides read TGTGCCAGCAGCTTAGCGCGACTGGGGATGAGGGAGACCCAGTACTTC.